One and the same sample provided the 21 T cell receptor beta chains below, sequenced in a study of blood T cell repertoires in COVID-19. The assay was immunoSEQ multiplex PCR, and TCRdb's table has in-frame clones only and misses some. The data hold around 300,000 clones, with 88% observed a single time. Sample: peripheral blood. These receptors came from a woman aged 25 to 39 with COVID-19, enrolled during active disease.

The CDR3 region is CATRTGDNTEAFF. The CDR3, as DNA: TGTGCCACAAGGACAGGGGATAACACTGAAGCTTTCTTT. The chain has TRBV6-5 and TRBJ1-1; 9 positions match TRBD1. Germline values: CDR1 MNHEY, CDR2 SVGAGI. The junction had 5 bases not matched to a gene; V was cut back by 10 bases and J by 2 bases. This CDR3 region has 13 residues.

The chain employs TRBV18 and TRBJ2-7, with 9 bases that match TRBD1. Germline lookup yields CDR1 KGHSH and CDR2 LQKENI. The CDR3 consists of 14 residues. The V segment lost 5 bases and the J segment 1 base; nucleotides outside the gene matches: 3. The DNA for the CDR3 is TGTGCCAGCTCATCGGACAGGGGTTCCTACGAGCAGTACTTC. Amino acids: CASSSDRGSYEQYF.

The gene calls are TRBV7-3 and TRBJ1-1, with 8 bases aligning to TRBD1. Germline-derived CDR1 and CDR2 are SGHTA and FQGTGA. CDR3 size: 16 residues. V shed 4 bases and J 3 bases; nucleotides not matched to a gene: 10. CDR3 nucleotide sequence: TGTGCCAGCAGCTCCCACCCGACAGGGGCTTACACTGAAGCTTTCTTT. Protein: CASSSHPTGAYTEAFF.

This sequence joins TRBV15 and TRBJ1-1; perhaps TRBD1 as D (5 bases). CDR3 size: 18 residues. V was trimmed by 0 bases and J by 5 bases, leaving 22 bases between them. CDR1 and CDR2 from the germline V gene are LNHNV and YYDKDF (reference sequence). The DNA for the CDR3 is TGTGCCACCAGCAGAGAGAGGTCGACAGACCTCTGGGAAACTGAAGCTTTCTTT. Protein: CATSRERSTDLWETEAFF.

The J gene is TRBJ1-3, the V gene TRBV28, with 10 bases lining up with TRBD1. The J segment lost 1 base and the V segment lost 3 bases, leaving 6 bases of the junction unmatched. The CDR3 runs to 17 residues. Germline values: CDR1 MDHEN, CDR2 SYDVKM. The CDR3 here is CASSLWGQGLSGNTIYF. Written as DNA, the CDR3 is TGTGCCAGCAGTTTGTGGGGACAGGGGCTGTCTGGAAACACCATATATTTT.

The V gene is TRBV20-1, the J gene TRBJ1-6; D is undetermined. Per the germline V gene, CDR1 is DFQATT and CDR2 is SNEGSKA (reference sequence). V lost 3 bases and J lost 0, with 15 bases in between. The CDR3 loop spans 17 amino acids. The CDR3 reads CSASPLGGSSYNSPLHF. In nucleotides, the CDR3 is TGCAGTGCTAGTCCTTTGGGAGGTAGCTCCTATAATTCACCCCTCCACTTT.

J is TRBJ1-1 and V is TRBV11-2; 8 bases map to TRBD1. The CDR3 has 13 residues. V trimming: 7 bases; J trimming: 6 bases; junction bases outside the gene matches: 7. Germline V gene sequence: CDR1 SGHAT, CDR2 FQNNGV. Here the CDR3 DNA reads TGTGCCAGCATCGCAGGGGGCAAGGCTGAAGCTTTCTTT. Translated, it gives CASIAGGKAEAFF. Drawing the rest from reference TRBV11-2 and TRBJ1-1, the complete variable domain is EAGVAQSPRYKIIEKRQSVAFWCNPISGHATLYWYQQILGQGPKLLIQFQNNGVVDDSQLPKDRFSAERLKGVDSTLKIQPAKLEDSAVYLCASIAGGKAEAFFGQGTRLTVV.

V and J are TRBV5-5 and TRBJ2-1; 8 bases fit TRBD1. Losses at the gene ends were 1 base for V and 5 bases for J; bases not matched to a gene: 8. The CDR3 consists of 16 residues. Germline CDR1 SGHKS, CDR2 YYEKEE (reference sequence). Written as DNA, the CDR3 is TGTGCCAGCAGCTTGCCAGGGGGCGTATTACACAATGAGCAGTTCTTC. It is translated as CASSLPGGVLHNEQFF. Together with reference TRBV5-5 and TRBJ2-1, the CDR3 gives the full variable domain: DAGVTQSPTHLIKTRGQQVTLRCSPISGHKSVSWYQQVLGQGPQFIFQYYEKEERGRGNFPDRFSARQFPNYSSELNVNALLLGDSALYLCASSLPGGVLHNEQFFGPGTRLTVL.

This clone was detected only once. The chain links TRBV20-1 to TRBJ1-6; D gene ambiguous. The CDR3 consists of 14 residues. The V gene's germline CDR1 is DFQATT and CDR2 SNEGSKA (reference sequence). V shed 3 bases and J shed 8 bases, with 14 bases lying between them. The chain's CDR3 is CSASGGFKDSPLHF. CDR3 DNA sequence: TGCAGTGCTAGTGGAGGGTTTAAAGATTCACCCCTCCACTTT.

The genes are TRBV5-4 and TRBJ2-3; weak D call: TRBD2 (6 bases). The V and J ends lost 0 bases and 3 bases respectively, with 8 bases between them. Germline CDR1 reads SGHNT; CDR2 reads YYREEE (reference sequence). CDR3 length: 14 amino acids. CDR3 sequence (DNA): TGTGCCAGCAGCTTGGGACTAGTGACAGATACGCAGTATTTT. It yields the protein CASSLGLVTDTQYF.

This chain connects TRBV4-1 to TRBJ1-2; possible D gene TRBD1, 5 bases. CDR3 length: 12 amino acids. The V end was cut by 2 bases, the J end by 8 bases, with 9 bases between. Germline V CDR1 and CDR2: MGHRA, YSYEKL. CDR3 loop: CASSQSPGGYTF. CDR3 sequence (DNA): TGCGCCAGCAGCCAAAGCCCAGGGGGCTACACCTTC.

This clone was counted once. Written as DNA, the CDR3 is TGTGCTAGTGGACCTGGACAGGGACCCTATGGCTACACCTTC. It yields the protein CASGPGQGPYGYTF. The genes are TRBV12-5 and TRBJ1-2; the match to TRBD1 covers 8 bases. The CDR3 is 14 residues long. CDR1 and CDR2 from the germline V gene are LGHNT and FRNRAP. The junction had 7 bases not matched to a gene; V was cut back by 6 bases and J by 4 bases.

This chain links TRBV19 with TRBJ1-5, with D uncertain. The germline V gene encodes CDR1 LNHDA and CDR2 SQIVND (reference sequence). Trimming shortened V by 7 bases and J by 5 bases, and 12 bases separated the two germline ends. The CDR3 is made up of 13 amino acids. Here the CDR3 reads CASTLGPDQPQHF. CDR3 coding DNA: TGTGCCAGTACCTTGGGCCCGGATCAGCCCCAGCATTTT.

The V call is TRBV7-9, the J call TRBJ1-2; TRBD1 aligns across 7 bases. Germline CDR1 reads SEHNR; CDR2 reads FQNEAQ (reference sequence). The CDR3 is 15 amino acids. V gave up 1 base and J gave up 7 bases; unmatched junction bases: 9. Here the CDR3 reads CASSLDRQGSGGYTF. CDR3 DNA sequence: TGTGCCAGCAGCTTAGATCGACAGGGTTCGGGTGGCTACACCTTC.

This clone occurred a few times. The V and J genes are TRBV5-6 and TRBJ1-2, with TRBD1 as a possible D gene (5 bases). The germline gives CDR1 SGHDT, CDR2 YYEEEE. V lost 4 bases to trimming and J lost 2 bases, with 9 bases between them. This CDR3 is built from 13 residues. DNA of the CDR3: TGTGCCAGCAGCCCGACAGCGAACTATGGCTACACCTTC. As protein: CASSPTANYGYTF.

Details on this clone: One end of the junction is discordant with germline, which a read error may explain. The chain has TRBV5-1 and TRBJ1-2, with 10 bases aligning to TRBD1. CDR3 length: 16 residues. The germline V gene has CDR1 SGHRS and CDR2 YFSETQ. CDR3 sequence: CASSSAGTGEYYGYTF. CDR3 sequence (DNA): TGCGCCAGCAGCTCTGCCGGGACAGGGGAATACTACGGCTACACCTTC. The whole variable domain, remainder taken from reference TRBV5-1 and TRBJ1-2, is KAGVTQTPRYLIKTRGQQVTLSCSPISGHRSVSWYQQTPGQGLQFLFEYFSETQRNKGNFPGRFSGRQFSNSRSEMNVSTLELGDSALYLCASSSAGTGEYYGYTFGSGTRLTVV.

This chain uses TRBV4-2 with TRBJ2-3, with 7 bases aligning to TRBD1. Germline CDR1 LGHNA, CDR2 YNFKEQ. Trimming at V came to 4 bases and at J to 1 base, leaving 8 bases not matched to a gene. The CDR3 loop spans 16 amino acids. The CDR3 loop reads CASSRSAGQGTDTQYF. The CDR3 DNA follows: TGTGCCAGCAGCCGAAGCGCAGGACAGGGCACAGATACGCAGTATTTT.

The chain recombines TRBV2 with TRBJ2-6; a weak D match, TRBD1 (6 bases). V lost 2 bases, J lost 3 bases, and 8 bases lay in between. Germline V lookup: CDR1 SNHLY, CDR2 FYNNEI. This CDR3 comprises 15 residues. The CDR3 DNA reads TGTGCCAGCAGTGAAACAGGGCATGGGGCCAACGTCCTGACTTTC. It yields the protein CASSETGHGANVLTF.

This clone was recorded a few times. The V gene is TRBV12-3 or TRBV12-4, the J gene TRBJ1-1; D perhaps matches TRBD1 (5 bases). Trimming removed 4 bases at V and 4 bases at J, with 7 bases between. The CDR3 consists of 12 residues. CDR3 in DNA: TGTGCCAGCAGTTGGGGGGGCACTGAAGCTTTCTTT. This codes for CASSWGGTEAFF.

J is TRBJ1-2 and V is TRBV2, with D possibly being TRBD1 (6 bases). V shed 6 bases and J shed 4 bases, with 15 bases lying between them. Germline CDR1 and CDR2: SNHLY and FYNNEI. CDR3 length: 14 amino acids. CDR3 DNA: TGTGCCAGCAGGGAACAGGGCTTAAGCTATGGCTACACCTTC. It yields the protein CASREQGLSYGYTF.

The CDR3 nucleotides read TGTGCCAGCTCCCGCGGACAGGGGAGCGGGGAGCTGTTTTTT. Its translation: CASSRGQGSGELFF. This chain joins TRBV18 and TRBJ2-2, with 9 bases aligning to TRBD1. Germline V lookup: CDR1 KGHSH, CDR2 LQKENI. J lost 7 bases, V lost 6 bases, and 6 bases had no gene match. The CDR3 contains 14 residues. Complete variable domain (other parts from reference TRBV18 and TRBJ2-2): NAGVMQNPRHLVRRRGQEARLRCSPMKGHSHVYWYRQLPEEGLKFMVYLQKENIIDESGMPKERFSAEFPKEGPSILRIQQVVRGDSAAYFCASSRGQGSGELFFGEGSRLTVL.